What follows are 16 T cell receptor beta chains derived from one specimen sequenced in a study of T cell responses to AZD1222 COVID-19 vaccine. Some clones are missing from TCRdb's copy, which holds only in-frame ones; the method was immunoSEQ multiplex PCR. Of roughly 130,000 clones in the sample, approximately 90% were seen once. The specimen comprised peripheral blood, sampled on day 0 of AZD1222 vaccination. These receptors all come from an adult in good health.

The rearrangement joins TRBV11-1 to TRBJ2-7; D may match TRBD1 or TRBD2 (5 bases each). V gave up 5 bases and J gave up 3 bases, with 11 bases separating them. The germline gives CDR1 SGHAT, CDR2 FQDESV (reference sequence). The length of the CDR3 is 13 residues. In DNA, the CDR3 is TGTGCCAGCAGCCGTGGGACGGACTACGAGCAGTACTTC. Translation gives CASSRGTDYEQYF. Variable domain in full (rest from reference TRBV11-1 and TRBJ2-7): EAEVAQSPRYKITEKSQAVAFWCDPISGHATLYWYRQILGQGPELLVQFQDESVVDDSQLPKDRFSAERLKGVDSTLKIQPAELGDSAMYLCASSRGTDYEQYFGPGTRLTVT.

The chain has TRBV11-2 and TRBJ1-6; D is unclear. The germline CDR1 and CDR2 sequences are SGHAT and FQNNGV. CDR3 length: 16 residues. Trimming cost V 1 base and J 2 bases, with 9 bases left between them. The CDR3 region has the DNA TGTGCCAGCAGCTTAGGTTCCGTGGCCTATAATTCACCCCTCCACTTT. It translates to CASSLGSVAYNSPLHF.

The V and J genes are TRBV6-2 or TRBV6-3 and TRBJ1-1; weak D call: TRBD1 (5 bases). From germline, CDR1 is MNHEY and CDR2 SVGEGT. V gave up 2 bases and J gave up 4 bases, with 11 bases separating them. The CDR3 has 14 residues. In DNA form, the CDR3 reads TGTGCCAGCAGTTACGCGAGGGGAACCACTGAAGCTTTCTTT. This translates into CASSYARGTTEAFF.

The CDR3 nucleotides read TGTGCCAGCAGTTCTGCCACCTACGAGCAGTACTTC. It is translated as CASSSATYEQYF. This chain connects TRBV6-6 to TRBJ2-7; D uncertain. Germline CDR1 MNHNY, CDR2 SVGAGI (reference sequence). V was trimmed by 4 bases and J by 2 bases, leaving 6 bases between them. This CDR3 has 12 amino acids.

This clone appeared once. This chain joins TRBV19 and TRBJ1-3, with a possible D match to TRBD1 (5 bases). The CDR3 extends over 14 amino acids. Germline values: CDR1 LNHDA, CDR2 SQIVND (reference sequence). V lost 2 bases to trimming and J lost 2 bases, with 7 bases between them. The CDR3 nucleotides read TGTGCCAGTAGTATACAAGGGGCTGGAAACACCATATATTTT. Translation: CASSIQGAGNTIYF.

The chain couples TRBV12-3 or TRBV12-4 to TRBJ1-4, with 10 bases lining up with TRBD1. V lost 6 bases to trimming and J lost 8 bases; unmatched junction nucleotides: 3. The CDR3 spans 13 residues. CDR3 sequence (DNA): TGTGCCAGCAGCCGGGACAGGGGCGAAAAACTGTTTTTT. This encodes CASSRDRGEKLFF.

The CDR3 DNA reads TGTGCCAGCAGCCAAGACAGGGGGCTCTACACTGAAGCTTTCTTT. This sequence encodes CASSQDRGLYTEAFF. The genes are TRBV14 and TRBJ1-1; 8 bases line up with TRBD1. V lost 0 bases, J lost 3 bases, and 3 bases stayed unmatched. Germline CDR1 SGHDN, CDR2 FVKESK. The CDR3 spans 15 residues.

The chain has TRBV11-3 and TRBJ2-1, with D possibly being TRBD2 (6 bases). The V gene lost 0 bases and the J gene lost 13 bases, with 16 bases spanning the gap. The CDR3 loop spans 14 amino acids. The V gene's germline CDR1 is SGHNT and CDR2 YENEEA. The CDR3 region has the DNA TGTGCCAGCAGCTTAGATGTGATAGCGGAGACCCAGTTCTTC. It is translated as CASSLDVIAETQFF.

This clone rates as medium-sized. The chain joins TRBV6-5 to TRBJ1-1, with a possible D match to TRBD1 (6 bases). CDR1 and CDR2 from the germline V gene are MNHEY and SVGAGI. This CDR3 comprises 15 residues. V was clipped by 6 bases and J by 1 base, with 15 bases between them. The CDR3 bases are TGTGCCAGCAGGGACCGAGACAGGACGAACACTGAAGCTTTCTTT. Translating gives CASRDRDRTNTEAFF.

This rearrangement joins TRBV7-2 to TRBJ2-3; D gene ambiguous. CDR1 is SGHTA and CDR2 is FQGNSA in the germline V gene. Trimming left V 6 bases short and J 2 bases short, with 21 bases between. This CDR3 is 17 amino acids long. The DNA of the CDR3 is TGTGCCAGCAGTCTTACTTCTCTATCCTATTACACAGATACGCAGTATTTT. Protein sequence: CASSLTSLSYYTDTQYF.

The chain carries TRBV4-2 and TRBJ1-2; D is unclear. Germline-derived CDR1 and CDR2 are LGHNA and YNFKEQ. There are 14 residues in the CDR3. With 0 bases removed from V and 4 bases from J, the gap between germline ends came to 9 bases. CDR3 coding DNA: TGTGCCAGCAGCCAAGATGTGGCGATCTATGGCTACACCTTC. It specifies CASSQDVAIYGYTF.

This chain uses TRBV6-6 with TRBJ2-1, with 8 bases matching TRBD2. The CDR3 covers 14 residues. Germline CDR1 MNHNY, CDR2 SVGAGI (reference sequence). J gave up 3 bases and V 8 bases, and 6 bases lay outside the gene matches. The CDR3 spells CASVEAGVYNEQFF. The CDR3 DNA sequence: TGTGCCAGCGTCGAAGCGGGAGTCTACAATGAGCAGTTCTTC.

The chain has TRBV7-9 and TRBJ1-2; 8 bases map to TRBD1. The CDR3 runs 16 residues. CDR1 and CDR2 (germline): SEHNR, FQNEAQ (reference sequence). With V trimmed by 1 base and J by 3 bases, 7 bases remained unmatched. In DNA, the CDR3 is TGTGCCAGCAGCTTAGAAGGCCAGGGGGCTGACTATGGCTACACCTTC. This codes for CASSLEGQGADYGYTF.

This chain links TRBV6-5 with TRBJ1-2; no clear D gene. Trimming cost V 2 bases and J 3 bases, with 13 bases left between them. The CDR3 consists of 15 residues. Germline lookup yields CDR1 MNHEY and CDR2 SVGAGI. The CDR3 nucleotides read TGTGCCAGCAGTTACCGCCGGCGGGTGGACTATGGCTACACCTTC. The encoded protein is CASSYRRRVDYGYTF.

The chain couples TRBV7-9 to TRBJ2-3, with no clear D. From germline, CDR1 is SEHNR and CDR2 FQNEAQ (reference sequence). The CDR3 consists of 16 residues. Trimming pared 6 bases from V and 8 bases from J, leaving 24 bases between. For the CDR3, the DNA is TGTGCCAGCAGTCCAGACTCGGCTACACTTAGCCGTACGCAGTATTTT. Protein product: CASSPDSATLSRTQYF. Drawing the rest from reference TRBV7-9 and TRBJ2-3, the complete variable domain is DTGVSQNPRHKITKRGQNVTFRCDPISEHNRLYWYRQTLGQGPEFLTYFQNEAQLEKSRLLSDRFSAERPKGSFSTLEIQRTEQGDSAMYLCASSPDSATLSRTQYFGPGTRLTVL.

This clone was picked up a small number of times. The sample carries other DNA sequences with the same CDR3. The chain joins TRBV9 to TRBJ2-2; D not resolved. The V end lost 8 bases, the J end lost 2 bases, and 13 bases lay between the germline ends. Germline CDR1 is SGDLS and CDR2 is YYNGEE. The CDR3 has 14 residues. The CDR3 is CASSPGANTGELFF. The DNA for the CDR3 is TGTGCCAGTTCTCCTGGCGCCAACACCGGGGAGCTGTTTTTT.